One sample yielded the 29 T cell receptor beta chains listed below, sequenced in a study of blood T cell repertoires in COVID-19 (TCRdb year 2020). Library preparation employed the immunoSEQ multiplex PCR assay. TCRdb mirrors the immuneACCESS table, restricted to in-frame sequences. Some clones are absent from its copies; in checked studies, under half trace to an unresolved V gene, and the reason for the others is unknown. Recorded for this sample are 150,000 or so clones; approximately 80% of them occurred a single time. The top ten clonotypes cover about 10% of the sample. The material sequenced was PBMCs or T cells enriched from blood (not recorded which). These receptors were obtained from a man in his fifties who had recovered from COVID-19.

By share, this clone ranks as medium-sized. The genes are TRBV5-1 and TRBJ1-1, with D perhaps matching TRBD1 (6 bases). Germline CDR1 reads SGHRS; CDR2 reads YFSETQ. The CDR3 covers 13 residues. V shed 0 bases and J shed 7 bases, with 10 bases lying between them. This CDR3 is CASSLDGRGEAFF. DNA for the CDR3: TGCGCCAGCAGCTTGGACGGCAGGGGTGAAGCTTTCTTT.

This chain's CDR3 is CASGQGRAFF. CDR3 sequence (DNA): TGTGCCAGCGGGCAGGGTAGGGCTTTCTTT. The chain employs TRBV6-5 and TRBJ1-1; perhaps TRBD1 as D (5 bases). With 8 bases removed from V and 11 bases from J, the gap between germline ends came to 12 bases. The CDR3 length is 10 residues. The germline V gene encodes CDR1 MNHEY and CDR2 SVGAGI.

The chain has TRBV12-5 and TRBJ2-1; 8 bases are a match to TRBD1. The CDR3 extends over 20 amino acids. Unmatched junction bases numbered 25, after V lost 3 bases and J lost 9 bases. The V gene's germline CDR1 is LGHNT and CDR2 FRNRAP. The chain's CDR3 is CASGFGIDVTLWGQAPEQFF. CDR3 nucleotide sequence: TGTGCTAGTGGTTTTGGTATAGATGTAACATTGTGGGGACAGGCCCCTGAGCAGTTCTTC.

This chain joins TRBV28 and TRBJ2-2; 9 nucleotides agree with TRBD1. With V trimmed by 6 bases and J by 2 bases, 4 bases remained unmatched. Germline CDR1 and CDR2: MDHEN and SYDVKM. CDR3 length equals 15 residues. The CDR3 DNA reads as TGTGCCAGCAGGACGGGACAGGGAAACACCGGGGAGCTGTTTTTT. This translates into CASRTGQGNTGELFF.

The rearrangement joins TRBV3-1 (or the pseudogene TRBV3-2) to TRBJ1-2; D not certain. Germline V gives CDR1 LGHDT, CDR2 YNNKEL (reference sequence). Trimming took 5 bases from V and 11 from J, leaving 12 bases between them. The CDR3 is 11 amino acids. This CDR3 is CASSWAGSYTF. For the CDR3, the DNA is TGTGCCAGCAGCTGGGCAGGTTCTTACACCTTC.

The chain uses TRBV5-4 and TRBJ2-5; TRBD1 matches at 8 bases. With 5 bases clipped from V and 6 bases from J, the junction kept 9 bases outside the gene matches. This CDR3 has 14 amino acids. Looked up from germline, CDR1 is SGHNT and CDR2 is YYREEE (reference sequence). The CDR3 DNA reads TGTGCCAGCAGTCAGGACAGGGTGGTGAAGACCCAGTACTTC. It is translated as CASSQDRVVKTQYF.

The rearrangement uses TRBV14 and TRBJ1-2, with 8 bases that match TRBD1. V lost 3 bases to trimming and J lost 5 bases; unmatched junction nucleotides: 8. CDR1 is SGHDN, CDR2 FVKESK, per germline. The CDR3 totals 15 residues. DNA of the CDR3: TGTGCCAGCAGCCAGAACAGGGGGAGTGGATATGGCTACACCTTC. This codes for CASSQNRGSGYGYTF.

The chain recombines TRBV4-1 with TRBJ1-2, with D possibly matching TRBD1 (5 bases). The CDR3 covers 16 residues. Germline lookup yields CDR1 MGHRA and CDR2 YSYEKL. V dropped 4 bases and J dropped 0 bases, with 15 bases sitting between them. This CDR3 is CASSPTSGGANYGYTF. Here the CDR3 DNA reads TGCGCCAGCAGCCCGACGTCGGGGGGAGCTAACTATGGCTACACCTTC.

The V call is TRBV5-1, the J call TRBJ2-5; D gene ambiguous. Per the germline V gene, CDR1 is SGHRS and CDR2 is YFSETQ. CDR3 size: 11 residues. V shed 4 bases and J shed 2 bases, with 3 bases lying between them. The CDR3: CASSLQETQYF. CDR3 nucleotides: TGCGCCAGCAGCCTTCAAGAGACCCAGTACTTC. The full variable domain, rest sourced from reference TRBV5-1 and TRBJ2-5, is KAGVTQTPRYLIKTRGQQVTLSCSPISGHRSVSWYQQTPGQGLQFLFEYFSETQRNKGNFPGRFSGRQFSNSRSEMNVSTLELGDSALYLCASSLQETQYFGPGTRLLVL.

This clone was recorded a few times. The chain combines TRBV6-1 with TRBJ1-4; D is possibly TRBD1 (6 bases). CDR1 and CDR2 from the germline V gene are MNHNS and SASEGT. The CDR3 runs to 14 residues. The V end lost 1 base, the J end lost 7 bases, and 10 bases lay between the germline ends. As DNA, the CDR3 is TGTGCCAGCAGTGAAGGCAGGGGAGTTGAAAAACTGTTTTTT. This codes for CASSEGRGVEKLFF.

A few counts support this clone. Here the CDR3 DNA reads TGTGCCAGCAGCAAAACGTCCCAGGGCGGCTACACCTTC. Its protein is CASSKTSQGGYTF. The chain recombines TRBV28 with TRBJ1-2; maybe TRBD1 (5 bases). Germline V lookup: CDR1 MDHEN, CDR2 SYDVKM. The CDR3 is 13 amino acids. The V end lost 6 bases, the J end lost 8 bases, and 16 bases lay between the germline ends.

CDR3 in DNA: TGTGCCAGTAGCGGACAGGGGAAGGCTTCACCCCTCCACTTT. As protein: CASSGQGKASPLHF. The chain joins TRBV19 to TRBJ1-6; 9 bases align to TRBD1. CDR3 size: 14 residues. The V gene's germline CDR1 is LNHDA and CDR2 SQIVND (reference sequence). V gave up 6 bases and J gave up 9 bases; unmatched junction bases: 6. Combining the CDR3 with reference TRBV19 and TRBJ1-6 gives the whole variable domain DGGITQSPKYLFRKEGQNVTLSCEQNLNHDAMYWYRQDPGQGLRLIYYSQIVNDFQKGDIAEGYSVSREKKESFPLTVTSAQKNPTAFYLCASSGQGKASPLHFGNGTRLTVT.

The genes are TRBV29-1 and TRBJ2-3; 9 positions agree with TRBD2. CDR1 SQVTM and CDR2 ANQGSEA come from the germline V gene. The CDR3 consists of 13 residues. Trimming at V came to 8 bases and at J to 0 bases, leaving 3 bases not matched to a gene. The CDR3 nucleotides are TGCAGCCTGCTAGCGGGGAGCACAGATACGCAGTATTTT. This sequence encodes CSLLAGSTDTQYF.

This chain connects TRBV2 to TRBJ2-7; TRBD1 matches 9 bases. This CDR3 has 15 amino acids. Germline V gene sequence: CDR1 SNHLY, CDR2 FYNNEI. V shed 4 bases, J shed 0 bases, and the junction held 4 bases outside the gene matches. The CDR3 bases are TGTGCCAGCAGTGCCGGGACAGGGAGCTCCTACGAGCAGTACTTC. It translates to CASSAGTGSSYEQYF.

In the case of this clone: At one of its ends the junction is not consistent with the germline gene, which may arise from a read error. The chain has TRBV7-9 and TRBJ1-1; D remains unclear. The CDR3 contains 14 residues. Germline assignment: CDR1 SEHNR and CDR2 FQNEAQ (reference sequence). The CDR3 DNA is TGTGCCAGCAGCTCAGGACCCGGGAACGCTGAAGCTTTCTTT. Translating gives CASSSGPGNAEAFF.

The genes are TRBV19 and TRBJ1-2, with TRBD1 matching 9 bases. CDR1 and CDR2 from the germline V gene are LNHDA and SQIVND (reference sequence). This CDR3 region has 13 residues. Germline trimming cut 10 bases from V and 8 bases from J; bases unmatched to any gene: 11. The DNA for the CDR3 is TGTGCCACCCAATTCGGGACAGGGAACGGCTACACCTTC. It yields the protein CATQFGTGNGYTF.

The gene calls are TRBV6-5 and TRBJ2-7, with 7 bases aligning to TRBD2. This CDR3 is 15 amino acids long. Losses at the gene ends were 7 bases for V and 2 bases for J; bases not matched to a gene: 11. Per germline, CDR1 MNHEY and CDR2 SVGAGI. The CDR3 region is CASIAPGLPPYEQYF. Written as DNA, the CDR3 is TGTGCCAGCATCGCACCGGGACTACCTCCCTACGAGCAGTACTTC.

This chain uses TRBV10-3 with TRBJ2-6; TRBD1 aligns across 9 bases. Germline CDR1 and CDR2: ENHRY and SYGVKD. Trimming took 4 bases from V and 3 from J; bases not matched to a gene: 7. The CDR3 extends over 17 amino acids. CDR3 sequence (DNA): TGTGCCATCAGTGGGGACAGGGAGACTGGTGGGGCCAACGTCCTGACTTTC. Its translation: CAISGDRETGGANVLTF.

The rearrangement joins TRBV10-3 to TRBJ2-6; D is undetermined. Germline V gives CDR1 ENHRY, CDR2 SYGVKD. The V end was cut by 0 bases, the J end by 0 bases, with 6 bases between. The CDR3 sequence is 16 residues long. CDR3 region: CAISESSISGANVLTF. The CDR3 DNA is TGTGCCATCAGTGAGTCTTCTATCTCTGGGGCCAACGTCCTGACTTTC.

The gene calls are TRBV5-1 and TRBJ2-1; 8 positions agree with TRBD2. Germline lookup yields CDR1 SGHRS and CDR2 YFSETQ. The CDR3 length is 15 residues. The J segment lost 5 bases and the V segment lost 4 bases, leaving 8 bases of the junction unmatched. In nucleotides, the CDR3 is TGCGCCAGCAGCCAGAGGACTAGCAGAAACAATGAGCAGTTCTTC. Translating it yields CASSQRTSRNNEQFF.

This clone was recorded a few times. One end of the junction varies from germline; a read error may be responsible. The chain carries TRBV3-1 (or the pseudogene TRBV3-2) and TRBJ2-7, with D perhaps TRBD1 (6 bases). Germline loops: CDR1 LGHDT, CDR2 YNNKEL (reference sequence). The CDR3 spans 14 residues. In DNA, the CDR3 is TGTGCCAGCAGTCAAGACAGGCGTTCCTACGAGCAGTACTTC. Translating gives CASSQDRRSYEQYF.

This clone was counted only a few times. The chain links TRBV5-6 to TRBJ1-1; D possibly corresponds to TRBD1 (6 bases). Trimming shortened V by 2 bases and J by 4 bases, and 15 bases separated the two germline ends. Per the germline V gene, CDR1 is SGHDT and CDR2 is YYEEEE. The CDR3 spans 15 residues. CDR3 nucleotide sequence: TGTGCCAGCAGCTTAGTTGACAGGATGAGCACTGAAGCTTTCTTT. This translates into CASSLVDRMSTEAFF.

V usage is TRBV29-1 and J usage is TRBJ1-1; D may be TRBD1 (6 bases). CDR1 is SQVTM, CDR2 ANQGSEA, per germline. This CDR3 comprises 13 residues. Trimming took 5 bases from V and 3 from J, leaving 13 bases between them. CDR3 bases: TGCAGCGTTTTAACAGGGATCTACACTGAAGCTTTCTTT. This gives the protein CSVLTGIYTEAFF.

The CDR3 DNA is TGTGCCAGCAGCCCACGGGACACTAGCTCCTACGAGCAGTACTTC. Residues: CASSPRDTSSYEQYF. V gene TRBV9 combines with J gene TRBJ2-7; tentative D call: TRBD1 (6 bases). The CDR3 extends over 15 amino acids. CDR1 and CDR2 (germline): SGDLS, YYNGEE. The V and J ends lost 4 bases and 0 bases respectively, with 14 bases between them.

This chain joins TRBV15 and TRBJ2-7, with D hard to call. Germline-derived CDR1 and CDR2 are LNHNV and YYDKDF (reference sequence). V lost 5 bases, J lost 3 bases, and 11 bases lay in between. This CDR3 comprises 13 residues. Here the CDR3 DNA reads TGTGCCACCAGCGGGCAGCCCAGCTACGAGCAGTACTTC. This codes for CATSGQPSYEQYF.

This chain uses TRBV5-4 with TRBJ2-7; 7 nucleotides line up with TRBD2. V lost 0 bases and J lost 0; bases outside the gene matches: 3. Per the germline V gene, CDR1 is SGHNT and CDR2 is YYREEE (reference sequence). This CDR3 is 15 amino acids long. CDR3: CASSLASGTSYEQYF. The DNA for the CDR3 is TGTGCCAGCAGCTTGGCCAGCGGGACCTCCTACGAGCAGTACTTC.

The rearrangement uses TRBV5-4 and TRBJ1-3, with D maybe TRBD1 (5 bases). This CDR3 contains 13 residues. The germline V gene has CDR1 SGHNT and CDR2 YYREEE (reference sequence). V was shortened by 4 bases and J by 4 bases, with 9 bases between the two germline ends. The CDR3: CASSGGGGNTIYF. CDR3 bases: TGTGCCAGCAGCGGGGGAGGAGGAAACACCATATATTTT.

The chain combines TRBV6-5 with TRBJ1-5; possible D gene TRBD1, 6 bases. CDR1 MNHEY and CDR2 SVGAGI come from the germline V gene. The CDR3 has 14 residues. The V end lost 7 bases, the J end lost 2 bases, and 12 bases lay between the germline ends. DNA for the CDR3: TGTGCCAGCACCACAGGGTGGGGCAATCAGCCCCAGCATTTT. Amino acid sequence: CASTTGWGNQPQHF.

The V call is TRBV4-1, the J call TRBJ1-2; D not resolved. The germline gives CDR1 MGHRA, CDR2 YSYEKL. V lost 1 base, J lost 3 bases, and 6 bases lay in between. This CDR3 is built from 13 residues. The CDR3 reads CASSQGGDYGYTF. CDR3 DNA: TGCGCCAGCAGCCAAGGTGGAGACTATGGCTACACCTTC.